This T cell receptor (beta chain) derives from a study of T cells after yellow fever vaccination. Study-wide context: Those fractions that held only low numbers of cells were prepared using the SMART-Seq v4 Ultra Low Input RNA kit. General study findings and limits: Most primary-vaccination clones reappeared after the booster (around 95% CD4, about 88% CD8).

This CDR3 is 15 amino acids long. V shed 0 bases, J shed 4 bases, and the junction held 3 bases outside the gene matches. Germline V gives CDR1 DFQATT, CDR2 SNEGSKA (reference sequence). This clonotype was seen only a few times. Its specificity is not known. TCR cDNA, made by 5'RACE template switching, carried an added universal primer site and UMIs. TCRdb redid the calling of the 5' RACE reads with MiXCR, one entry per CDR3 protein. The sample lists roughly 340,000 distinct CDR3 sequences, 8.7% occurring once. The gene calls are TRBV20-1 and TRBJ2-1, with 10 bases matching TRBD2. Specimen: PBMCs, collected on the day of the first yellow fever vaccination. This receptor was taken from a man between 18 and 35 years old who received the YFV17D yellow fever vaccine. CDR3 loop: CSARENSGGYNEQFF. The CDR3 coding sequence is TGCAGTGCTAGAGAGAATAGCGGGGGGTACAATGAGCAGTTCTTC.